These 9 T cell receptor beta chains came from one sample sequenced in a study of human T cells and chemical hapten exposure. The time point was: healthy volunteer bleed at 6 weeks. Unfractionated whole blood was the source of the extracted total RNA. Using its own MiXCR run on the RACE reads, TCRdb lists one record per CDR3 protein. The table shows fewer than 85,000 distinct CDR3 sequences, with 8.5% to 9.5% occurring only once. Sequenced sample: whole blood. These receptors came from a female donor in good health. Some clones in this sample may be carry-over from other donors' samples.

The sample holds a few counts of this clonotype. The rearrangement joins TRBV11-1 to TRBJ2-3, with D unclear. CDR1 is SGHAT and CDR2 is FQDESV in the germline V gene (reference sequence). The CDR3 totals 16 residues. V was cut by 4 bases and J by 4 bases, with 18 bases left in between. The CDR3 reads CASSSTGYPMADTQYF. For the CDR3, the DNA is TGTGCCAGCAGCTCTACCGGGTACCCCATGGCAGATACGCAGTATTTT.

The chain joins TRBV28 to TRBJ1-1; D not certain. CDR3 length equals 14 residues. Germline values: CDR1 MDHEN, CDR2 SYDVKM. Trimming shortened V by 5 bases and J by 1 base, and 11 bases separated the two germline ends. DNA for the CDR3: TGTGCCAGCAGTGATGGACTCTGGAACACTGAAGCTTTCTTT. As protein: CASSDGLWNTEAFF.

V and J are TRBV15 and TRBJ2-2; D possibly corresponds to TRBD1 (5 bases). The CDR3 spans 14 residues. Germline CDR1 reads LNHNV; CDR2 reads YYDKDF (reference sequence). Trimming left V 4 bases short and J 2 bases short, with 8 bases between. The CDR3 coding sequence is TGTGCCACCAGCATTACAGGCAACACCGGGGAGCTGTTTTTT. Its protein product is CATSITGNTGELFF. Variable domain in full (rest from reference TRBV15 and TRBJ2-2): DAMVIQNPRYQVTQFGKPVTLSCSQTLNHNVMYWYQQKSSQAPKLLFHYYDKDFNNEADTPDNFQSRRPNTSFCFLDIRSPGLGDTAMYLCATSITGNTGELFFGEGSRLTVL.

This clonotype has ten or more counts. The chain recombines TRBV25-1 with TRBJ2-5; 7 bases fit TRBD1. The V gene's germline CDR1 is MGHDK and CDR2 SYGVNS. This CDR3 region has 15 residues. Trimming cost V 2 bases and J 1 base; bases outside gene matches: 4. CDR3 residues: CASSEGDSFQETQYF. The DNA for the CDR3 is TGTGCCAGCAGTGAAGGGGACAGTTTCCAAGAGACCCAGTACTTC.

This clonotype was found a few times. The rearrangement uses TRBV2 and TRBJ2-3; possibly TRBD2 for D (5 bases). The CDR3 has 15 residues. Between the trimmed V and J ends, which lost 8 bases and 1 base, there was a span of 16 bases. CDR1 is SNHLY, CDR2 FYNNEI, per germline. CDR3 in amino acids: CASGEKQKCTDTQYF. The CDR3 DNA reads as TGTGCCAGCGGGGAGAAACAGAAGTGCACAGATACGCAGTATTTT.

The chain employs TRBV27 and TRBJ2-5; D possibly matches TRBD1 or TRBD2 (5 bases each). V lost 10 bases and J 5 bases, leaving 11 bases between the germline ends. The CDR3 is 11 amino acids. Germline CDR1 MNHEY, CDR2 SMNVEV (reference sequence). The DNA of the CDR3 is TGTGCCACCCAGAGGGGTGAGACCCAGTACTTC. Translating gives CATQRGETQYF.

This clonotype was picked up a small number of times. The J gene is TRBJ2-3, the V gene TRBV3-1; D not certain. CDR3 length: 11 amino acids. V was clipped by 8 bases and J by 3 bases, with 6 bases between them. Germline V gene data show CDR1 as LGHDT and CDR2 as YNNKEL (reference sequence). The CDR3 bases are TGTGCCAGCGGGGTTACAGATACGCAGTATTTT. This sequence encodes CASGVTDTQYF.

Turning to this clonotype: At one end, the junction sequence differs from germline, possibly due to a read error. The gene calls are TRBV27 and TRBJ1-6; 8 bases align to TRBD1. This CDR3 contains 16 residues. The V gene's germline CDR1 is MNHEY and CDR2 SMNVEV (reference sequence). For the CDR3, the DNA is TGTGCCAGCAGTTGGACAGGGCAAAGAGGGAATTCACCCCTCAACTTT. It is translated as CASSWTGQRGNSPLNF.

In this sample, this clonotype turned up many times. V gene TRBV20-1 combines with J gene TRBJ1-4; D is possibly TRBD1 (5 bases). The CDR3 spans 14 residues. The germline gives CDR1 DFQATT, CDR2 SNEGSKA (reference sequence). The V end was cut by 5 bases, the J end by 0 bases, with 10 bases between. The CDR3 reads CSASGRATNEKLFF. The CDR3 nucleotides are TGCAGTGCTTCGGGGCGCGCAACTAATGAAAAACTGTTTTTT.